The 28 T cell receptor beta chains listed next were all sequenced from one sample in a study of metastatic and nonmetastatic thyroid tumors. Thyroid surgery was preceded by no treatment in any patient. From the PCR reads, TCRdb re-called clones with MiXCR. The sample records more than 10,000 clones, around 10% being singletons. Sequencing used blood. Receptor source: a female donor with papillary thyroid cancer or a benign thyroid nodule (not recorded which). Some clones in this sample may be carry-over from other donors' samples.

The rearrangement uses TRBV20-1 and TRBJ2-7; maybe TRBD1 (6 bases). The V end was cut by 4 bases, the J end by 3 bases, with 13 bases between. Germline V CDR1 and CDR2: DFQATT, SNEGSKA (reference sequence). There are 13 residues in the CDR3. CDR3 protein: CSAITGHDYEQYF. In DNA, the CDR3 is TGCAGTGCTATAACGGGACATGACTACGAGCAGTACTTC.

This clone came up many times. The chain employs TRBV3-1 and TRBJ1-1; D is unclear. This CDR3 spans 13 amino acids. Per the germline V gene, CDR1 is LGHDT and CDR2 is YNNKEL (reference sequence). Trimming stripped 6 bases from V and 1 base from J, with 9 bases between. The CDR3 loop is CASRPSQNTEAFF. CDR3 in DNA: TGTGCCAGCAGACCCAGTCAGAACACTGAAGCTTTCTTT. The full variable domain, with the rest looked up from reference TRBV3-1 and TRBJ1-1, is DTAVSQTPKYLVTQMGNDKSIKCEQNLGHDTMYWYKQDSKKFLKIMFSYNNKELIINETVPNRFSPKSPDKAHLNLHINSLELGDSAVYFCASRPSQNTEAFFGQGTRLTVV.

This clone was found many times. The chain is built from TRBV28 and TRBJ2-1, with D possibly TRBD2 on 5 matching bases. In germline, CDR1 is MDHEN, CDR2 SYDVKM. CDR3 length equals 19 residues. Trimming left V 2 bases short and J 0 bases short, with 20 bases between. The chain's CDR3 is CASSLRIWSGGGSYNEQFF. CDR3 DNA: TGTGCCAGCAGTTTACGGATTTGGTCTGGCGGAGGCTCCTACAATGAGCAGTTCTTC.

This chain links TRBV28 with TRBJ2-7; D tentatively fits TRBD1 or TRBD2 (6 bases each). This CDR3 comprises 17 residues. V was pared by 3 bases and J by 1 base, with 19 bases between. Germline CDR1 and CDR2: MDHEN and SYDVKM. The CDR3 region has the DNA TGTGCCAGCAGTTTTGATCACGGGGGCCTATTTTCCTACGAGCAGTACTTC. Protein sequence: CASSFDHGGLFSYEQYF.

The table lists this clone with many counts. Just one base apart from a much larger clone, this may be a read error. In the same sample, other DNA sequences code for this CDR3. The chain couples TRBV11-2 to TRBJ1-6, with no clear D. Germline V gene lookup returns CDR1 SGHAT and CDR2 FQNNGV. This CDR3 comprises 14 residues. Trimming left V 5 bases short and J 5 bases short, with 10 bases between. CDR3 in amino acids: CASSLSGHNSPLHF. CDR3 coding DNA: TGTGCCAGCAGCCTATCGGGTCATAATTCACCCCTCCACTTT.

By frequency in the sample, this clone is medium-sized. The CDR3 reads CASSTDSAHRTVLTF. DNA for the CDR3: TGCGCCAGCAGTACCGACAGCGCCCATAGAACGGTCCTGACTTTC. The chain combines TRBV10-1 with TRBJ2-6; D might be TRBD1 (5 bases). V lost 5 bases, J lost 13 bases, and 21 bases lay in between. The CDR3 sequence is 15 residues long. Germline V lookup: CDR1 WNHNN, CDR2 SYGVQD (reference sequence).

CDR3 amino acids: CASSIQGGGPNYNEQFF. The DNA for the CDR3 is TGTGCCAGCAGTATCCAGGGGGGGGGGCCGAACTACAATGAGCAGTTCTTC. This chain connects TRBV27 to TRBJ2-1; D is tentatively TRBD1 or TRBD2 (7 bases each). Trimming left V 5 bases short and J 3 bases short, with 20 bases between. The CDR3 loop spans 17 amino acids. Germline loops: CDR1 MNHEY, CDR2 SMNVEV (reference sequence).

This clone has a count of ten or more. The chain uses TRBV5-4 and TRBJ1-1; the D gene is possibly TRBD1 (6 bases). Trimming shortened V by 1 base and J by 0 bases, and 7 bases separated the two germline ends. The germline V gene encodes CDR1 SGHNT and CDR2 YYREEE (reference sequence). The CDR3 length is 14 residues. CDR3 region: CASSLTGMNTEAFF. The CDR3 region has the DNA TGTGCCAGCAGCTTGACAGGGATGAACACTGAAGCTTTCTTT. The complete variable domain, with remaining parts taken from reference TRBV5-4 and TRBJ1-1, reads ETGVTQSPTHLIKTRGQQVTLRCSSQSGHNTVSWYQQALGQGPQFIFQYYREEENGRGNFPPRFSGLQFPNYSSELNVNALELDDSALYLCASSLTGMNTEAFFGQGTRLTVV.

The chain joins TRBV2 to TRBJ2-1; D gene uncertain. This CDR3 contains 14 residues. Trimming took 2 bases from V and 6 from J, leaving 11 bases between them. In germline, CDR1 is SNHLY, CDR2 FYNNEI. The CDR3 protein is CASSESTWGNEQFF. The CDR3 bases are TGTGCCAGCAGTGAATCCACCTGGGGCAATGAGCAGTTCTTC.

This clone occurred a few times. A much larger clone differs from this one at a single base, so this may be a read error. Other DNA sequences from this sample encode an identical CDR3 as well. The rearrangement links TRBV7-9 to TRBJ2-3; no definite D call. This CDR3 is built from 11 residues. Germline lookup yields CDR1 SEHNR and CDR2 FQNEAQ (reference sequence). In DNA, the CDR3 is TGTGCCAGCAGCTTGGCAGATACTCAGTATTTT. Translation gives CASSLADTQYF.

This clone was observed many times. One junction end does not reproduce the germline sequence, and a read error may be involved. Other DNA sequences in the same sample also yield this CDR3. The V call is TRBV19, the J call TRBJ1-2, with 7 nucleotides matching TRBD1. CDR1 is LNHDA and CDR2 is SQIVND in the germline V gene (reference sequence). The CDR3 is made up of 17 amino acids. The CDR3 sequence: CASSIDFSNRGYDGYTF. CDR3 bases: TGTGCCAGCAGTATAGATTTTTCAAACAGGGGCTACGATGGCTACACCTTC.

There are many counts of this clone. The J gene is TRBJ2-1, the V gene TRBV15; 9 nucleotides match TRBD1. The germline CDR1 and CDR2 sequences are LNHNV and YYDKDF (reference sequence). J lost 10 bases, V lost 0 bases, and 10 bases had no gene match. This CDR3 region has 16 residues. Here the CDR3 DNA reads TGTGCCACCAGCAGAGACCCGGGACAGGGAAAGTACGAGCAGTTCTTC. Its translation: CATSRDPGQGKYEQFF. Full variable domain (missing parts from reference TRBV15 and TRBJ2-1): DAMVIQNPRYQVTQFGKPVTLSCSQTLNHNVMYWYQQKSSQAPKLLFHYYDKDFNNEADTPDNFQSRRPNTSFCFLDIRSPGLGDTAMYLCATSRDPGQGKYEQFFGPGTRLTVL.

This clone showed up many times. The rearrangement links TRBV6-4 to TRBJ2-3; D possibly uses TRBD1 or TRBD2 (6 bases each). This CDR3 has 15 amino acids. The germline V and J ends were trimmed by 2 bases and 3 bases, with 12 bases remaining between them. Looked up from germline, CDR1 is MRHNA and CDR2 is SNTAGT. CDR3 sequence (DNA): TGTGCCAGCAGTGACGGAAAGGGGGGAACAGATACGCAGTATTTT. Translated, it gives CASSDGKGGTDTQYF.

This clone was detected ten times or more. The chain couples TRBV2 to TRBJ2-2, with D perhaps matching TRBD1 (6 bases). With 5 bases removed from V and 4 bases from J, the gap between germline ends came to 11 bases. CDR3 length: 14 amino acids. Looked up from germline, CDR1 is SNHLY and CDR2 is FYNNEI. In DNA form, the CDR3 reads TGTGCCAGCAGTTCCGGGACACTCACCGGGGAGCTGTTTTTT. Residues: CASSSGTLTGELFF.

A remark on this clone: At one of its ends the junction is not consistent with the germline gene, which may arise from a read error. Within the sample, other DNA sequences also encode this same CDR3. The gene calls are TRBV11-2 and TRBJ2-2, with a possible D match to TRBD2 (5 bases). Germline CDR1 and CDR2: SGHAT and FQNNGV. The CDR3 has 15 amino acids. The CDR3 region is CASSLYLGSTGELFF. Written as DNA, the CDR3 is TGTGCCAGCAGCTTATATCTGGGGAGCACCGGGGAGCTGTTTTTC.

This clone was counted many times. Additional DNA sequences in this sample encode the identical CDR3. The V and J genes are TRBV20-1 and TRBJ1-2; 7 bases align to TRBD1. Looked up from germline, CDR1 is DFQATT and CDR2 is SNEGSKA (reference sequence). Unmatched junction bases numbered 5, after V lost 2 bases and J lost 2 bases. The length of the CDR3 is 14 residues. The CDR3 here is CSARSGQSNYGYTF. Written as DNA, the CDR3 is TGCAGTGCTAGATCGGGACAGTCGAACTATGGCTACACCTTC.

Comment on this clone: A much larger clonotype is one base distant, so this may be a read error. The genes are TRBV10-3 and TRBJ1-6; 10 nucleotides line up with TRBD1. Germline V gives CDR1 ENHRY, CDR2 SYGVKD. V lost 11 bases, J lost 10 bases, and 8 bases stayed unmatched. The CDR3 runs 13 residues. The CDR3 region has the DNA TGTGCCGCCGGGACAGGGGTGGGATCACCCCTCCACTTT. Protein product: CAAGTGVGSPLHF.

By share of the sample, this clone is medium-sized. The rearrangement uses TRBV28 and TRBJ2-7, with D uncertain. The V gene lost 0 bases and the J gene lost 7 bases, with 10 bases spanning the gap. Germline assignment: CDR1 MDHEN and CDR2 SYDVKM. CDR3 length: 13 amino acids. CDR3 in amino acids: CASSLWTVPEQYF. In DNA, the CDR3 is TGTGCCAGCAGTTTATGGACGGTCCCTGAGCAGTACTTC.

This clone was counted many times. J is TRBJ2-6 and V is TRBV4-2; 12 bases match TRBD2. The length of the CDR3 is 20 residues. V shed 0 bases and J 0 bases; nucleotides not matched to a gene: 6. Germline V gives CDR1 LGHNA, CDR2 YNFKEQ. The CDR3 region has the DNA TGTGCCAGCAGCCAAGAACTAGCGGGGGGAGGACTCTCTGGGGCCAACGTCCTGACTTTC. Its translation: CASSQELAGGGLSGANVLTF.

This clone has a count of ten or more. This chain links TRBV30 with TRBJ1-4; TRBD1 aligns across 8 bases. V lost 6 bases, J lost 8 bases, and 11 bases stayed unmatched. Germline values: CDR1 GTSNPN, CDR2 SVGIG (reference sequence). The CDR3 is 14 residues long. CDR3 DNA: TGTGCCTGCCAAACTGGACAGGGCAGGGAAAAACTGTTTTTT. It yields the protein CACQTGQGREKLFF.

Judged by abundance, this clone is medium-sized (0.01 to 0.1%). The rearrangement uses TRBV12-3 or TRBV12-4 and TRBJ2-1; D remains ambiguous. The CDR3 contains 14 residues. Trimming cost V 6 bases and J 0 bases, with 9 bases left between them. The CDR3: CASRAKSSYNEQFF. The DNA of the CDR3 is TGTGCCAGCAGAGCTAAGAGCTCCTACAATGAGCAGTTCTTC.

This clone was observed at least ten times. The chain has TRBV9 and TRBJ1-6, with D possibly TRBD1 on 5 matching bases. CDR1 is SGDLS and CDR2 is YYNGEE in the germline V gene. There are 13 residues in the CDR3. Trimming took 2 bases from V and 10 from J, leaving 10 bases between them. DNA of the CDR3: TGTGCCAGCAGCGTGGTAGGGGAATCACCCCTCCACTTT. Residues: CASSVVGESPLHF.

This clone was picked up many times. The chain uses TRBV10-3 and TRBJ2-5, with D unresolved. CDR3 size: 13 residues. Trimming cost V 0 bases and J 5 bases, with 7 bases left between them. Germline CDR1 reads ENHRY; CDR2 reads SYGVKD. The CDR3 reads CAISESKEETQYF. The CDR3 nucleotides read TGTGCCATCAGTGAGTCGAAGGAGGAGACCCAGTACTTC.

This clone was detected many times. V and J are TRBV28 and TRBJ2-3; a possible D gene is TRBD2 (5 bases). V shed 3 bases and J shed 0 bases, with 10 bases lying between them. The V gene's germline CDR1 is MDHEN and CDR2 SYDVKM. The CDR3 has 15 residues. CDR3 bases: TGTGCCAGCAGTTTTAGCGCTACTAGCACAGATACGCAGTATTTT. Residues: CASSFSATSTDTQYF.

This clone was recorded many times. The J gene is TRBJ2-4, the V gene TRBV6-6; 8 nucleotides align to TRBD1. This CDR3 region has 18 residues. Germline trimming cut 0 bases from V and 7 bases from J; bases unmatched to any gene: 14. The germline gives CDR1 MNHNY, CDR2 SVGAGI (reference sequence). CDR3 amino acids: CASSYSAAGGRGVNIQYF. In DNA, the CDR3 is TGTGCCAGCAGTTACTCGGCGGCAGGGGGCAGAGGAGTTAACATTCAGTACTTC.

Ten or more counts support this clone. The chain is built from TRBV7-3 and TRBJ2-3; maybe TRBD2 (7 bases). The CDR3 runs 15 residues. Trimming took off 5 bases at V and 6 bases at J, with 18 bases between the two ends. Germline CDR1 SGHTA, CDR2 FQGTGA. Here the CDR3 DNA reads TGTGCCAGCAGCGGGGGGGCGGGAGCAGCGGATACGCAGTATTTT. Protein product: CASSGGAGAADTQYF.

This clone appeared many times. V usage is TRBV12-3 or TRBV12-4 and J usage is TRBJ1-1, with D perhaps matching TRBD1 (6 bases). V was clipped by 3 bases and J by 9 bases, with 11 bases between them. This CDR3 spans 12 amino acids. The CDR3 protein is CASSFTGGQAFF. For the CDR3, the DNA is TGTGCCAGCAGTTTCACGGGGGGGCAAGCTTTCTTT.

The V gene is TRBV5-5, the J gene TRBJ1-1; 7 bases are a match to TRBD1. V lost 7 bases to trimming and J lost 7 bases; unmatched junction nucleotides: 10. The CDR3 is 13 residues long. Germline V CDR1 and CDR2: SGHKS, YYEKEE (reference sequence). This CDR3 is CASSYRDRFEAFF. Here the CDR3 DNA reads TGTGCCAGCTCGTACCGGGACAGATTTGAAGCTTTCTTT. Supplemented by reference TRBV5-5 and TRBJ1-1, the full variable domain reads DAGVTQSPTHLIKTRGQQVTLRCSPISGHKSVSWYQQVLGQGPQFIFQYYEKEERGRGNFPDRFSARQFPNYSSELNVNALLLGDSALYLCASSYRDRFEAFFGQGTRLTVV.